The rows below give T cell receptor beta chains drawn from one sample of a study of shared clonotypes between healthy human individuals. TCRdb's table, derived via immunoSEQ multiplex PCR, lists solely in-frame clones and lacks some. This table has fewer than 850,000 clones, just over 95% appearing once. The sequencing sample was made of naive CD8+ T cells sorted from blood. The receptor set was obtained from a man aged 30 to 39 in good health. CDR3s include the opening cysteine and the closing phenylalanine or tryptophan. D genes are given only for firm matches. The size field is filled for only some rows; it gives once, few, many or a size class.

D gene | clone size | V gene | CDR3 protein
NA | NA | TRBV30 | CAWMGLYTEAFF
NA | NA | TRBV9 | CASSPWDTPRSQPQHF
NA | NA | TRBV7-9 | CASSGTGELFF
TRBD2 | NA | TRBV11-2 | CASSLAGTSRPYEQYF
TRBD1 | NA | TRBV7-2 | CASSYRGNSYNEQFF
NA | NA | TRBV10-1 | CASSDLARSNEQFF
NA | once | TRBV7-9 | CASSGVEYEQFF
NA | NA | TRBV5-1 | CASSPREGIRNQPQHF
NA | NA | TRBV27 | CASSLSRGREQYF
NA | once | TRBV5-1 | CASSTQGGDPYNEQFF
TRBD1 | NA | TRBV4-3 | CASSLGTASVTYEQYF
TRBD1 | NA | TRBV10-2 | CASSWTGAGEKLFF
NA | NA | TRBV6-5 | CASSPRTGPYEQYF
NA | NA | TRBV6-1 | CASEVFNSYNEQFF
NA | NA | TRBV15 | CATNSHRVNTEAFF
TRBD2 | NA | TRBV27 | CASSFSPSGRAEQFF
NA | NA | TRBV14 | CASSPEARGANVLTF
TRBD2 | NA | TRBV7-8 | CASSTGTSRLSAKNIQYF
NA | NA | TRBV9 | CASSVAGMSLDEQYF
NA | NA | TRBV29-1 | CSVEDHEDSFSYEQYF